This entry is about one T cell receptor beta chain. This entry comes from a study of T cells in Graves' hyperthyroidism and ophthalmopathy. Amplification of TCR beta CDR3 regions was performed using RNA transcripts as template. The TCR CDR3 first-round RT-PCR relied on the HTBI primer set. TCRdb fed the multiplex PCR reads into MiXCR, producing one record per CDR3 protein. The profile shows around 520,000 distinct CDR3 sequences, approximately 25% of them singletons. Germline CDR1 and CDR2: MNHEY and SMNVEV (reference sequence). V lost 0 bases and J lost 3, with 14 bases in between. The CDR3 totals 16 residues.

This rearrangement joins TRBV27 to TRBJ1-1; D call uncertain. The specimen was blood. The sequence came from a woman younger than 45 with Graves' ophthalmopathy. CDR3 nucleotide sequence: TGTGCCAGCAGTTTATCTGGAGAAGAGGGTGACACTGAAGCTTTCTTT. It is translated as CASSLSGEEGDTEAFF.